The T cell receptor (beta chain) under discussion was sequenced for a study of response to subunit inactivated influenza vaccine. Regarding the study as a whole: Authors suggested each seasonal influenza vaccination recruits few new T cells.

V was shortened by 4 bases and J by 3 bases, with 7 bases between the two germline ends. Germline CDR1 reads SQVTM; CDR2 reads ANQGSEA. The CDR3 totals 11 residues. MiXCR was run by TCRdb on the RT-PCR reads, yielding one entry per CDR3 protein. The data hold under 550,000 distinct CDR3 sequences, with approximately 7.1% observed a single time. This clonotype was seen at least ten times. Its antigen remains unknown. The chain is built from TRBV29-1 and TRBJ2-7; D remains ambiguous. This sample comprised PBMCs from blood, obtained around 2 years after vaccination. The source of this sequence is a man in his fifties or sixties who received an inactivated influenza vaccine. CDR3 loop: CSVASSYEQYF. The CDR3 DNA reads as TGCAGCGTTGCATCCAGCTACGAGCAGTACTTC.